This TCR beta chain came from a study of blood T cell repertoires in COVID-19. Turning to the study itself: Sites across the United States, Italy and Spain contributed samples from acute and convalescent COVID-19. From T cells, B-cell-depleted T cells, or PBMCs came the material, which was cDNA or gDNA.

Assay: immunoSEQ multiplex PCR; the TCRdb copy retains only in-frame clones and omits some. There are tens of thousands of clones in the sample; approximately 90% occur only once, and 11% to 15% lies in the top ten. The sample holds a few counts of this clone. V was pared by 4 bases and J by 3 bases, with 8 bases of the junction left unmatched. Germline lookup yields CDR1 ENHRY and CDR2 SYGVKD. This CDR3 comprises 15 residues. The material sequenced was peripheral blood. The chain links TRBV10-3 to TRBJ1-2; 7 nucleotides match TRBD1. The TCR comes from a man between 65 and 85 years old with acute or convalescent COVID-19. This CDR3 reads CAISGLEGTDYGYTF. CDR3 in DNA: TGTGCCATCAGTGGCTTGGAAGGGACAGACTATGGCTACACCTTC.